One sample yielded the 30 T cell receptor beta chains listed below, sequenced in a study of cytomegalovirus exposure and HLA in healthy donors. TCRdb keeps only in-frame clones here, not all; method: immunoSEQ multiplex PCR. The table has some 120,000 clones, 88% seen once. Sequenced: PBMCs. Receptors were obtained from a man aged 25 to 45 in good health and CMV-seronegative.

The chain has TRBV11-2 and TRBJ2-1; 9 nucleotides agree with TRBD2. CDR1 is SGHAT and CDR2 is FQNNGV in the germline V gene. The CDR3 consists of 15 residues. With 3 bases clipped from V and 6 bases from J, the junction kept 6 bases outside the gene matches. The CDR3 spells CASSFSSSGTNEQFF. The CDR3 coding sequence is TGTGCCAGCAGCTTCAGTTCTAGCGGGACCAATGAGCAGTTCTTC. Combining the CDR3 with reference TRBV11-2 and TRBJ2-1 gives the whole variable domain EAGVAQSPRYKIIEKRQSVAFWCNPISGHATLYWYQQILGQGPKLLIQFQNNGVVDDSQLPKDRFSAERLKGVDSTLKIQPAKLEDSAVYLCASSFSSSGTNEQFFGPGTRLTVL.

This clone was observed a handful of times. This chain links TRBV6-4 with TRBJ2-1; D remains unclear. The CDR3 length is 16 residues. V shed 0 bases and J shed 0 bases, with 9 bases lying between them. Germline lookup yields CDR1 MRHNA and CDR2 SNTAGT. The CDR3 DNA is TGTGCCAGCAGTGACTCGGCGGTGAGCTCCTACAATGAGCAGTTCTTC. It specifies CASSDSAVSSYNEQFF.

The chain carries TRBV6-6 and TRBJ1-6, with TRBD1 matching 7 bases. Germline CDR1 reads MNHNY; CDR2 reads SVGAGI (reference sequence). The CDR3 has 13 amino acids. With 5 bases clipped from V and 9 bases from J, the junction kept 4 bases outside the gene matches. In nucleotides, the CDR3 is TGTGCCAGCAGTGGACAGGTCGGTTCACCCCTCCACTTT. This codes for CASSGQVGSPLHF.

The CDR3 DNA is TGTGCCAGCTCTCCCGGACAGACGAACGAGCAGTACTTC. Translated, it gives CASSPGQTNEQYF. This chain links TRBV18 with TRBJ2-7, with a tentative D call TRBD1 (6 bases). V was trimmed by 6 bases and J by 5 bases, leaving 14 bases between them. Germline lookup yields CDR1 KGHSH and CDR2 LQKENI. The CDR3 covers 13 residues.

The chain links TRBV14 to TRBJ2-7; D might be TRBD1 (5 bases). In germline, CDR1 is SGHDN, CDR2 FVKESK. This CDR3 has 19 residues. The germline V and J ends were trimmed by 1 base and 3 bases, with 25 bases remaining between them. CDR3 sequence reads: CASSQVLGPAGKLVYEQYF. CDR3 in DNA: TGTGCCAGCAGCCAAGTTTTAGGCCCGGCAGGGAAGTTGGTCTACGAGCAGTACTTC.

This chain uses TRBV14 with TRBJ2-1, with 10 positions matching TRBD2. Per the germline V gene, CDR1 is SGHDN and CDR2 is FVKESK. Trimming cost V 4 bases and J 4 bases; bases outside gene matches: 7. The CDR3 has 16 amino acids. In DNA, the CDR3 is TGTGCCAGCAGCCGCCTTAGCGGGGGGACTTACAATGAGCAGTTCTTC. Protein: CASSRLSGGTYNEQFF.

The V gene is TRBV7-2, the J gene TRBJ1-3; tentatively, D is TRBD1 (5 bases). The CDR3 runs to 15 residues. V lost 2 bases and J lost 0, with 8 bases in between. Germline V lookup: CDR1 SGHTA, CDR2 FQGNSA. The CDR3 reads CASSLQGFSGNTIYF. CDR3 nucleotides: TGTGCCAGCAGCTTACAGGGATTCTCTGGAAACACCATATATTTT.

The CDR3 nucleotides are TGCGCCAGCAGCCAAGGACAGGGAACCTACGAGCAGTACTTC. Protein sequence: CASSQGQGTYEQYF. The chain joins TRBV4-1 to TRBJ2-7; TRBD1 matches at 7 bases. The CDR3 extends over 14 amino acids. The J segment lost 2 bases and the V segment lost 1 base, leaving 2 bases of the junction unmatched. Germline loops: CDR1 MGHRA, CDR2 YSYEKL.

The chain is built from TRBV11-3 and TRBJ2-3; D remains ambiguous. Germline loops: CDR1 SGHNT, CDR2 YENEEA. Trimming stripped 3 bases from V and 2 bases from J, with 6 bases between. The CDR3 is made up of 13 amino acids. The CDR3 loop is CASSLTYTDTQYF. The CDR3 DNA is TGTGCCAGCAGCTTGACATACACAGATACGCAGTATTTT.

There are a few counts of this clone. The chain joins TRBV19 to TRBJ1-5; 7 bases line up with TRBD1. Germline V gene sequence: CDR1 LNHDA, CDR2 SQIVND (reference sequence). This CDR3 has 15 amino acids. V lost 10 bases and J lost 0; bases outside the gene matches: 9. The CDR3 is CAISRDRYSNQPQHF. The CDR3, as DNA: TGTGCCATCAGCCGGGACAGATATAGCAATCAGCCCCAGCATTTT.

The chain is built from TRBV6-1 and TRBJ2-2; 9 positions agree with TRBD1. The V and J ends lost 6 bases and 6 bases, in that order; junction bases with no gene match: 8. Germline V lookup: CDR1 MNHNS, CDR2 SASEGT. This CDR3 comprises 15 residues. In DNA form, the CDR3 reads TGTGCCAGCAGGTACCGGGACAGGGAACCCGGGGAGCTGTTTTTT. It yields the protein CASRYRDREPGELFF.

Worth noting for this clone: Other nucleotide sequences in the sample specify the same CDR3. The chain has TRBV4-3 and TRBJ1-5, with 10 bases lining up with TRBD1. The junction had 3 bases not matched to a gene; V was cut back by 1 base and J by 0 bases. CDR1 and CDR2 from the germline V gene are LGHNA and YSLEER. The CDR3 has 17 residues. The CDR3 here is CASSQGTGGDSNQPQHF. The CDR3 DNA reads TGCGCCAGCAGCCAAGGGACAGGGGGTGATAGCAATCAGCCCCAGCATTTT.

CDR3 amino acids: CASREYRGMEQPQHF. CDR3 DNA: TGTGCCAGCAGAGAGTACAGGGGGATGGAACAGCCCCAGCATTTT. The rearrangement uses TRBV2 and TRBJ1-5; TRBD1 matches at 8 bases. Per germline, CDR1 SNHLY and CDR2 FYNNEI. The CDR3 runs to 15 residues. V lost 6 bases, J lost 7 bases, and 11 bases stayed unmatched. Filled out from reference TRBV2 and TRBJ1-5, the complete variable domain reads EPEVTQTPSHQVTQMGQEVILRCVPISNHLYFYWYRQILGQKVEFLVSFYNNEISEKSEIFDDQFSVERPDGSNFTLKIRSTKLEDSAMYFCASREYRGMEQPQHFGDGTRLSIL.

This chain uses TRBV27 with TRBJ2-1, with TRBD1 matching over 7 bases. The CDR3 totals 14 residues. V was clipped by 5 bases and J by 7 bases; unmatched bases: 8. The germline V gene has CDR1 MNHEY and CDR2 SMNVEV (reference sequence). This CDR3 reads CASSLRQGTNEQFF. The CDR3 DNA reads as TGTGCCAGCAGTCTACGACAGGGTACGAATGAGCAGTTCTTC.

This sequence joins TRBV14 and TRBJ2-3; D is possibly TRBD2 (6 bases). V dropped 4 bases and J dropped 2 bases, with 25 bases sitting between them. Germline V gene lookup returns CDR1 SGHDN and CDR2 FVKESK. The CDR3 contains 19 residues. CDR3 loop: CASSPRIFLSGLNTDTQYF. As DNA, the CDR3 is TGTGCCAGCAGCCCGAGGATTTTCCTTTCGGGACTGAACACAGATACGCAGTATTTT.

This chain joins TRBV2 and TRBJ2-7, with D possibly being TRBD1 (6 bases). Germline V gene lookup returns CDR1 SNHLY and CDR2 FYNNEI. Trimming removed 1 base at V and 2 bases at J, with 12 bases between. This CDR3 has 15 amino acids. The CDR3 sequence: CASSEGATGAYEQYF. DNA for the CDR3: TGTGCCAGCAGTGAAGGGGCGACAGGAGCCTACGAGCAGTACTTC.

The genes are TRBV29-1 and TRBJ2-1, with D unclear. The CDR3 loop spans 15 amino acids. Germline V gene data show CDR1 as SQVTM and CDR2 as ANQGSEA. V was clipped by 4 bases and J by 6 bases, with 19 bases between them. For the CDR3, the DNA is TGCAGCGTTGTGATGGTTAGCCGCGCGTCCAATGAGCAGTTCTTC. Amino acid sequence: CSVVMVSRASNEQFF.

The chain is built from TRBV29-1 and TRBJ2-1; 9 nucleotides align to TRBD1. CDR1 is SQVTM and CDR2 is ANQGSEA in the germline V gene. The V and J ends lost 7 bases and 5 bases, in that order; junction bases with no gene match: 9. This CDR3 contains 14 residues. CDR3 sequence: CSARGTGYDNEQFF. Written as DNA, the CDR3 is TGCAGCGCTCGGGGGACAGGGTATGACAATGAGCAGTTCTTC.

The chain recombines TRBV6-6 with TRBJ1-5; D is possibly TRBD1 (6 bases). This CDR3 is built from 14 residues. V shed 10 bases and J shed 3 bases, with 16 bases lying between them. Germline V gene lookup returns CDR1 MNHNY and CDR2 SVGAGI (reference sequence). This CDR3 is CATRSGTSNQPQHF. The CDR3, as DNA: TGTGCCACCCGGTCCGGGACATCCAATCAGCCCCAGCATTTT.

The chain links TRBV6-5 to TRBJ1-2; the match to TRBD1 covers 7 bases. This CDR3 is 14 amino acids long. J lost 2 bases, V lost 7 bases, and 7 bases had no gene match. Germline V gene sequence: CDR1 MNHEY, CDR2 SVGAGI. The chain's CDR3 is CASKVGQKNYGYTF. The DNA of the CDR3 is TGTGCCAGCAAAGTGGGACAGAAGAACTATGGCTACACCTTC.

To note about this clone: Other DNA sequences from this sample encode an identical CDR3 as well. This chain joins TRBV5-6 and TRBJ2-5; 8 bases are a match to TRBD1. The CDR3 length is 13 residues. Germline loops: CDR1 SGHDT, CDR2 YYEEEE. V lost 4 bases to trimming and J lost 4 bases; unmatched junction nucleotides: 3. The CDR3 DNA reads TGTGCCAGCAGCACCGACAGGGGAGAGACCCAGTACTTC. Its translation: CASSTDRGETQYF.

The chain has TRBV6-5 and TRBJ2-7; 10 bases agree with TRBD2. The ends lost 6 bases at V and 6 bases at J; junction bases unmatched: 5. This CDR3 spans 13 amino acids. Germline CDR1 is MNHEY and CDR2 is SVGAGI. The CDR3 sequence: CASSSGRAVEQYF. CDR3 DNA: TGTGCCAGCAGCAGCGGGAGGGCTGTCGAGCAGTACTTC.

The sample holds one count of this clone. The V and J genes are TRBV5-1 and TRBJ2-6; 8 bases align to TRBD1. Germline values: CDR1 SGHRS, CDR2 YFSETQ. V gave up 1 base and J gave up 0 bases; unmatched junction bases: 0. This CDR3 has 16 residues. The CDR3 DNA reads TGCGCCAGCAGCTTGACAGGGGGCTCTGGGGCCAACGTCCTGACTTTC. Its protein is CASSLTGGSGANVLTF.

This clone came up once. The chain is built from TRBV11-1 and TRBJ2-1, with 7 nucleotides matching TRBD2. Per germline, CDR1 SGHAT and CDR2 FQDESV (reference sequence). This CDR3 has 18 amino acids. The V gene end was trimmed by 6 bases and the J gene end by 4 bases; junction bases not matched to a gene: 18. DNA of the CDR3: TGTGCCAGCAGTATTCGGATGAGCGGGGCGATCTTTTACAATGAGCAGTTCTTC. This codes for CASSIRMSGAIFYNEQFF.

A single count supports this clone. V and J are TRBV6-5 and TRBJ2-7; 7 bases agree with TRBD1. The CDR3 spans 15 residues. J gave up 4 bases and V 6 bases, and 12 bases lay outside the gene matches. Germline assignment: CDR1 MNHEY and CDR2 SVGAGI. The CDR3 nucleotides are TGTGCCAGCAGACCCCTCCGGGACAGAGAATACGAGCAGTACTTC. Translating gives CASRPLRDREYEQYF.

The chain recombines TRBV7-2 with TRBJ2-7; 12 bases map to TRBD2. The trim removed 5 bases at V and 7 bases at J, leaving 12 bases unmatched. This CDR3 is built from 16 residues. Germline V gene sequence: CDR1 SGHTA, CDR2 FQGNSA. CDR3 sequence reads: CASSEGLAGSLGEQYF. The CDR3 coding sequence is TGTGCCAGCAGCGAAGGACTAGCGGGATCTCTCGGGGAGCAGTACTTC.

This clone appeared a single time. This chain connects TRBV7-9 to TRBJ2-1, with 7 bases matching TRBD1. CDR1 and CDR2 from the germline V gene are SEHNR and FQNEAQ (reference sequence). J was trimmed by 4 bases and V by 1 base; bases with no gene match: 4. The CDR3 covers 15 residues. CDR3 coding DNA: TGTGCCAGCAGCTTAGGGGCAGGGGGTTACAATGAGCAGTTCTTC. It yields the protein CASSLGAGGYNEQFF.

This clone showed up just once. The chain employs TRBV5-6 and TRBJ1-3; D ambiguous. Between the trimmed V and J ends, which lost 0 bases and 0 bases, there was a span of 7 bases. The CDR3 totals 15 residues. From germline, CDR1 is SGHDT and CDR2 YYEEEE. The CDR3 here is CASSLASPSGNTIYF. The CDR3 DNA is TGTGCCAGCAGCTTGGCTAGTCCCTCTGGAAACACCATATATTTT.

The chain joins TRBV27 to TRBJ1-5; the D is unclear. The V gene's germline CDR1 is MNHEY and CDR2 SMNVEV (reference sequence). Trimming took off 5 bases at V and 4 bases at J, with 9 bases between the two ends. There are 13 residues in the CDR3. As DNA, the CDR3 is TGTGCCAGCAGTGACCTAGATAATCAGCCCCAGCATTTT. It yields the protein CASSDLDNQPQHF.

This chain links TRBV7-2 with TRBJ2-7, with TRBD2 as a possible D gene (5 bases). The germline V gene has CDR1 SGHTA and CDR2 FQGNSA. This CDR3 is built from 16 residues. V shed 1 base and J shed 2 bases, with 15 bases lying between them. The CDR3 reads CASSLVASSGTYEQYF. The CDR3 DNA reads TGTGCCAGCAGCTTAGTTGCTTCCAGCGGCACCTACGAGCAGTACTTC.